These T cell receptor beta chains were read from a single sample in a study of identical twins. TCRdb called the 5' RACE reads again in MiXCR, with one record for every CDR3 protein. The profile shows about 550,000 distinct CDR3 sequences, around 24% of them singletons. These data were also reused for a study on yellow fever vaccine responses in identical twins.

The sequenced material came from CD4+ T cells sorted from blood. These receptors all stem from a woman aged 18-29 years in good health. CDR3s include the opening cysteine and the closing phenylalanine or tryptophan. A D gene is named only where the DNA matches it firmly. Size values are once, few and many counts, or a class for expanded clones, and some rows have none.

CDR3 DNA: TGTGCCAGCAGCGTACTAGCGGGAGGAGTCACAGATACGCAGTATTTT
CDR3 protein: CASSVLAGGVTDTQYF
V gene: TRBV11-2
clone size: NA
D gene: TRBD2
J gene: TRBJ2-3

CDR3 DNA: TGTGCCAGCAGTTTAATGATTCTGAGGAGGGCCGCAAACAATGAGCAGTTCTTC
CDR3 protein: CASSLMILRRAANNEQFF
V gene: TRBV12-3/TRBV12-4
clone size: NA
D gene: NA
J gene: TRBJ2-1

CDR3 DNA: TGTGCCTCCTCTTTAGGGGGGGGAGGTGAAAAACTGTTTTTT
CDR3 protein: CASSLGGGGEKLFF
V gene: TRBV28
clone size: NA
D gene: NA
J gene: TRBJ1-4

CDR3 DNA: TGCGCCAGCAGCCCCGGGACTAGCGGGAGGGCTTACGAGCAGTACTTC
CDR3 protein: CASSPGTSGRAYEQYF
V gene: TRBV5-1
clone size: few
D gene: TRBD2
J gene: TRBJ2-7

CDR3 DNA: TGTGCCAGCTCTTACGGGCGCAGGCTTGTTGTGAGCAATCAGCCCCAGCATTTT
CDR3 protein: CASSYGRRLVVSNQPQHF
V gene: TRBV28
clone size: NA
D gene: NA
J gene: TRBJ1-5

CDR3 DNA: TGCGCCAGCAGCCCCTCTAGCGGGGGCGTGGCCGGGGAGCTGTTTTTT
CDR3 protein: CASSPSSGGVAGELFF
V gene: TRBV5-1
clone size: NA
D gene: TRBD2
J gene: TRBJ2-2

CDR3 DNA: TGTGCCAGCAGCTGGTGGTATGGAGGGGATGAGACCCAGTACTTC
CDR3 protein: CASSWWYGGDETQYF
V gene: TRBV7-9
clone size: NA
D gene: NA
J gene: TRBJ2-5

CDR3 DNA: TGTGCCAGCAGCAAACCGGGACTAGCGGGAAACGAGCAGTACTTC
CDR3 protein: CASSKPGLAGNEQYF
V gene: TRBV12-3/TRBV12-4
clone size: NA
D gene: TRBD2
J gene: TRBJ2-7

CDR3 DNA: TGTGCCAGCAGGGGGACAGGGGTAATTCGGGAGCAGTACTTC
CDR3 protein: CASRGTGVIREQYF
V gene: TRBV12-3/TRBV12-4
clone size: NA
D gene: TRBD1
J gene: TRBJ2-7

CDR3 DNA: TGCAGTGCTAGTCATCCAGGGGGCATTAGGGATACGCAGTATTTT
CDR3 protein: CSASHPGGIRDTQYF
V gene: TRBV20-1
clone size: few
D gene: TRBD1
J gene: TRBJ2-3

CDR3 DNA: TGCGCCAGCAGCCTCACGGTGGGTCCAACAGATACGCAGTATTTT
CDR3 protein: CASSLTVGPTDTQYF
V gene: TRBV5-1
clone size: NA
D gene: NA
J gene: TRBJ2-3

CDR3 DNA: TGTGCCACCAGTGCAACGATCCAAACCGGGGAGCTGTTTTTT
CDR3 protein: CATSATIQTGELFF
V gene: TRBV24-1
clone size: NA
D gene: NA
J gene: TRBJ2-2

CDR3 DNA: TGTGCCAGCAGCCAAGGGGGGACAGGACGGGGCCGAAGCACCATATATTTT
CDR3 protein: CASSQGGTGRGRSTIYF
V gene: TRBV3-1
clone size: many
D gene: TRBD1
J gene: TRBJ1-3

CDR3 DNA: TGCGCCAGGGCGCGGGGGACTAGCGGGGTTCCGCACTCCTACAATGAGCAGTTCTTC
CDR3 protein: CARARGTSGVPHSYNEQFF
V gene: TRBV10-1
clone size: NA
D gene: TRBD2
J gene: TRBJ2-1

CDR3 DNA: TGTGCCAGCAGCGATTTGGGACTAGCGGGGTCCGACGAGCAGTTCTTC
CDR3 protein: CASSDLGLAGSDEQFF
V gene: TRBV3-1
clone size: NA
D gene: TRBD2
J gene: TRBJ2-1

CDR3 DNA: TGCAGTGCTATCGGGGGTAAAGAGACCCAGTACTTC
CDR3 protein: CSAIGGKETQYF
V gene: TRBV20-1
clone size: NA
D gene: NA
J gene: TRBJ2-5

CDR3 DNA: TGTGCCAGCAGTTTCTCCAACGGGGGCATTCGGGGAGATACGCAGTATTTT
CDR3 protein: CASSFSNGGIRGDTQYF
V gene: TRBV27
clone size: few
D gene: NA
J gene: TRBJ2-3

CDR3 DNA: TGTGCCAGCAGCCAAGTGTGGGCACAGTTCTTC
CDR3 protein: CASSQVWAQFF
V gene: TRBV14
clone size: NA
D gene: NA
J gene: TRBJ2-1

CDR3 DNA: TGTGCCATCAGCCAGAATGAATATGAGCAGTTCTTC
CDR3 protein: CAISQNEYEQFF
V gene: TRBV10-3
clone size: few
D gene: NA
J gene: TRBJ2-1

CDR3 DNA: TGCAGTGCCGAGGGGGGGGGCACTGAAGCTTTCTTT
CDR3 protein: CSAEGGGTEAFF
V gene: TRBV20-1
clone size: NA
D gene: NA
J gene: TRBJ1-1

CDR3 DNA: TGTGCCAGCAGTTTCCTAGCGGGAGGGACCAATGAGCAGTTCTTC
CDR3 protein: CASSFLAGGTNEQFF
V gene: TRBV6-5
clone size: few
D gene: TRBD2
J gene: TRBJ2-1

CDR3 DNA: TGCGCCAGCAGTTGGGACCTCCGAGAGACCCAGTACTTC
CDR3 protein: CASSWDLRETQYF
V gene: TRBV5-1
clone size: few
D gene: NA
J gene: TRBJ2-5

CDR3 DNA: TGTGCCAGCAGCTTAGAAGGGGGGCAGTACTTC
CDR3 protein: CASSLEGGQYF
V gene: TRBV7-9
clone size: NA
D gene: NA
J gene: TRBJ2-7

CDR3 DNA: TGCAGTGCCGGGGACAGAGGCACAGATACGCAGTATTTT
CDR3 protein: CSAGDRGTDTQYF
V gene: TRBV20-1
clone size: few
D gene: TRBD1
J gene: TRBJ2-3

CDR3 DNA: TGTGCCAGCAGCTACTTCCGGAACGCTTTGCTTGTCGGACCCCAGCATTTT
CDR3 protein: CASSYFRNALLVGPQHF
V gene: TRBV7-9
clone size: NA
D gene: NA
J gene: TRBJ1-5

CDR3 DNA: TGTGCCAGCAGCTCTAGCGGGAGCCTCTCCTACGAGCAGTACTTC
CDR3 protein: CASSSSGSLSYEQYF
V gene: TRBV7-2
clone size: NA
D gene: TRBD2
J gene: TRBJ2-7

CDR3 DNA: TGTGCCAGCTCACCGATCCCTGCCAGGGGGAAAGAGGGCTACACCTTC
CDR3 protein: CASSPIPARGKEGYTF
V gene: TRBV18
clone size: NA
D gene: TRBD1
J gene: TRBJ1-2

CDR3 DNA: TGTGCCGCAGACTCCTACAATGAGCAGTTCTTC
CDR3 protein: CAADSYNEQFF
V gene: TRBV28
clone size: NA
D gene: NA
J gene: TRBJ2-1

CDR3 DNA: TGCAGTGCTAGAGATCTGGGGACTAGCGGGATTAATGAGCAGTTCTTC
CDR3 protein: CSARDLGTSGINEQFF
V gene: TRBV20-1
clone size: NA
D gene: TRBD2
J gene: TRBJ2-1

CDR3 DNA: TGTGCCAGCAGCCCCAGGGGTCCGGGCTATATTAATGAGCAGTTCTTC
CDR3 protein: CASSPRGPGYINEQFF
V gene: TRBV7-9
clone size: NA
D gene: NA
J gene: TRBJ2-1

CDR3 DNA: TGTGCCAGCAGCTTACGGAGCGGCAACATGAACACTGAAGCTTTCTTT
CDR3 protein: CASSLRSGNMNTEAFF
V gene: TRBV7-2
clone size: NA
D gene: NA
J gene: TRBJ1-1

CDR3 DNA: TGTGCCAGCAGCTTGGAACCGTTGCGGTCGGAGACCCAGTACTTC
CDR3 protein: CASSLEPLRSETQYF
V gene: TRBV5-4
clone size: few
D gene: NA
J gene: TRBJ2-5

CDR3 DNA: TGTGCCAGCAGGGGAGGGACAGCAAGCTACAATGAGCAGTTCTTC
CDR3 protein: CASRGGTASYNEQFF
V gene: TRBV6-1
clone size: NA
D gene: NA
J gene: TRBJ2-1

CDR3 DNA: TGCGCCAGCGGGGGGGTCTCAGATACGCAGTATTTT
CDR3 protein: CASGGVSDTQYF
V gene: TRBV10-1
clone size: NA
D gene: TRBD2
J gene: TRBJ2-3

CDR3 DNA: TGCAGTGCTAGACCCGGGACTGGGACCACAGATACGCAGTATTTT
CDR3 protein: CSARPGTGTTDTQYF
V gene: TRBV20-1
clone size: few
D gene: NA
J gene: TRBJ2-3

CDR3 DNA: TGTGCCAGCAGCTTACCGGTTGGGTACACAGATACGCAGTATTTT
CDR3 protein: CASSLPVGYTDTQYF
V gene: TRBV7-9
clone size: few
D gene: NA
J gene: TRBJ2-3

CDR3 DNA: TGCGCCAGCAGCCACGACGGCGACTCCTACGAGCAGTACTTC
CDR3 protein: CASSHDGDSYEQYF
V gene: TRBV5-1
clone size: few
D gene: NA
J gene: TRBJ2-7

CDR3 DNA: TGTGCCCCGTTCCAAGGACTAGCGTCGGGAGACGATTACAATGAGCAGTTCTTC
CDR3 protein: CAPFQGLASGDDYNEQFF
V gene: TRBV14
clone size: NA
D gene: TRBD2
J gene: TRBJ2-1

CDR3 DNA: TGTGCCAGCAGCTCAGGGTCAGCGGGAGGTTCAGAGACCCAGTACTTC
CDR3 protein: CASSSGSAGGSETQYF
V gene: TRBV7-9
clone size: NA
D gene: TRBD2
J gene: TRBJ2-5

CDR3 DNA: TGTGCCAGCAGTTACCTGAAGCACAATGAGCAGTTCTTC
CDR3 protein: CASSYLKHNEQFF
V gene: TRBV6-5
clone size: NA
D gene: NA
J gene: TRBJ2-1

CDR3 DNA: TGTGCCAGCAGTTTCAGACTATCCAACACCGGGGAGCTGTTTTTT
CDR3 protein: CASSFRLSNTGELFF
V gene: TRBV12-3/TRBV12-4
clone size: NA
D gene: NA
J gene: TRBJ2-2

CDR3 DNA: TGTGCCAGCAGCTTGGTTTATCATGGTGTCCCCCGGTTAGAGACCCAGTACTTC
CDR3 protein: CASSLVYHGVPRLETQYF
V gene: TRBV7-4
clone size: few
D gene: NA
J gene: TRBJ2-5

CDR3 DNA: TGTGCCAGCAGTACCGGGACTACCTCCTACGAGCAGTACTTC
CDR3 protein: CASSTGTTSYEQYF
V gene: TRBV28
clone size: NA
D gene: TRBD2
J gene: TRBJ2-7

CDR3 DNA: TGCAGCGTCCGAGCCCAGGAGGGCCTCTACAATGAGCAGTTCTTC
CDR3 protein: CSVRAQEGLYNEQFF
V gene: TRBV29-1
clone size: few
D gene: NA
J gene: TRBJ2-1

CDR3 DNA: TGCAGTGCTAGAGGGACACCCAATAATTCACCCCTCCACTTT
CDR3 protein: CSARGTPNNSPLHF
V gene: TRBV20-1
clone size: NA
D gene: NA
J gene: TRBJ1-6

CDR3 DNA: TGCAGTGCTAGTCGTCCCGGGACTAGCGGGACCCTGACGGAGCAGTTCTTC
CDR3 protein: CSASRPGTSGTLTEQFF
V gene: TRBV20-1
clone size: NA
D gene: TRBD2
J gene: TRBJ2-1

CDR3 DNA: TGCAGTGTAAGGACTACTACCTACGAGCAGTACTTC
CDR3 protein: CSVRTTTYEQYF
V gene: TRBV20-1
clone size: NA
D gene: NA
J gene: TRBJ2-7

CDR3 DNA: TGTGCCAGCAGAACGGGACTAGCGGGAGATACGCAGTATTTT
CDR3 protein: CASRTGLAGDTQYF
V gene: TRBV7-2
clone size: NA
D gene: TRBD2
J gene: TRBJ2-3

CDR3 DNA: TGTGCCAGCAGTTGGGGTCAAGCCAAAAACATTCAGTACTTC
CDR3 protein: CASSWGQAKNIQYF
V gene: TRBV2
clone size: NA
D gene: NA
J gene: TRBJ2-4

CDR3 DNA: TGTGCCAGCAGAGGGATTACGGGTGGAAAACTGTTTTTT
CDR3 protein: CASRGITGGKLFF
V gene: TRBV12-3/TRBV12-4
clone size: few
D gene: NA
J gene: TRBJ1-4

CDR3 DNA: TGTGCCACCAGGGACAATAGGAAGGGGTCCTACAATGAGCAGTTCTTC
CDR3 protein: CATRDNRKGSYNEQFF
V gene: TRBV24-1
clone size: NA
D gene: NA
J gene: TRBJ2-1

CDR3 DNA: TGTGCCAGCAGCTTAGTGTGGCCCGAAAGGTGGGATACGCAGTATTTT
CDR3 protein: CASSLVWPERWDTQYF
V gene: TRBV7-9
clone size: NA
D gene: NA
J gene: TRBJ2-3

CDR3 DNA: TGTGCCAGCAGTTTGACTAGTTCGGGCACAGATACGCAGTATTTT
CDR3 protein: CASSLTSSGTDTQYF
V gene: TRBV6-5
clone size: NA
D gene: NA
J gene: TRBJ2-3